This is a list of T cell receptor beta chains from one sample in a study of blood T cell repertoires in COVID-19. Libraries were prepared by immunoSEQ multiplex PCR; TCRdb keeps only in-frame clonotypes and omits some of them. The data contain fewer than 350,000 clones, 85% of them singletons. The sample consisted of PBMCs or T cells enriched from blood (not recorded which). The origin of the receptors is a woman aged 50 to 65 who had recovered from COVID-19. The CDR3 runs from the conserved cysteine through the conserved F or W. Fields, in order: V gene, clone size, J gene, CDR3 length, D gene, CDR3 protein, CDR3 DNA. A D gene is named only where the DNA matches it firmly. A row's size may be missing; if present it is once, few, many or a size class.

TRBV7-8	.	TRBJ1-5	17	TRBD1	CASSAGGTGLSNQPQHF	TGTGCCAGCAGCGCGGGTGGGACAGGGTTGAGCAATCAGCCCCAGCATTTT
TRBV6-5	.	TRBJ1-6	15	TRBD1	CASSYGTGENSPLHF	TGTGCCAGCAGTTACGGGACAGGGGAAAATTCACCCCTCCACTTT
TRBV14	.	TRBJ2-7	16	TRBD1	CASSQDWTGIFYEQYF	TGTGCCAGCAGCCAAGACTGGACAGGGATTTTCTACGAGCAGTACTTC
TRBV29-1	.	TRBJ1-1	13	.	CSAPGWEKGEAFF	TGCAGCGCTCCAGGCTGGGAGAAAGGTGAAGCTTTCTTT
TRBV7-8	.	TRBJ2-1	17	.	CASSWEQGSRNLDEQFF	TGTGCCAGCAGCTGGGAACAGGGATCGAGGAATTTGGATGAGCAGTTCTTC
TRBV10-1	few	TRBJ2-3	15	.	CASSPMRASTDTQYF	TGCGCCAGCAGCCCTATGAGAGCTAGCACAGATACGCAGTATTTT
TRBV7-2	.	TRBJ2-1	15	.	CASSLGGGRPPEQFF	TGTGCCAGCAGCTTAGGGGGCGGACGTCCCCCAGAGCAGTTCTTC
TRBV18	.	TRBJ2-3	14	TRBD2	CASLGLADTDTQYF	TGTGCCAGCCTAGGACTAGCGGACACAGATACGCAGTATTTT
TRBV5-1	.	TRBJ1-5	13	.	CASSLTGFQPQHF	TGCGCCAGCAGCTTGACAGGGTTTCAGCCCCAGCATTTT
TRBV5-4	.	TRBJ1-2	13	TRBD1	CASSFGQDYGYTF	TGTGCCAGCAGCTTCGGACAGGACTATGGCTACACCTTC
TRBV3-1/TRBV3-2	.	TRBJ2-1	15	.	CASSQEAHAYNEQFF	TGTGCCAGCAGCCAAGAGGCTCATGCCTACAATGAGCAGTTCTTC
TRBV9	once	TRBJ2-7	17	TRBD2	CASSTGTSGGPEYEQYF	TGTGCCAGCAGCACCGGGACTAGCGGGGGGCCGGAGTACGAGCAGTACTTC
TRBV28	.	TRBJ2-3	13	.	CASSRAGLDTQYF	TGTGCCAGCTCCCGTGCGGGATTGGATACGCAGTATTTT
TRBV2	few	TRBJ1-4	14	TRBD1	CASTERTGVGKLFF	TGTGCCAGCACCGAAAGGACAGGGGTCGGAAAACTGTTTTTT
TRBV3-1/TRBV3-2	.	TRBJ1-4	17	.	CASSKEGQGARLEKLFF	TGTGCCAGCAGCAAAGAGGGGCAAGGGGCGAGGCTTGAAAAACTGTTTTTT
TRBV5-6	.	TRBJ2-2	16	TRBD2	CASSWGLAGGTGELFF	TGTGCCAGCAGCTGGGGACTAGCGGGAGGGACCGGGGAGCTGTTTTTT
TRBV25-1	.	TRBJ2-3	16	TRBD2	CASSPTEAGDRDTQYF	TGTGCCAGCAGTCCAACCGAAGCGGGGGACCGAGATACGCAGTATTTT
TRBV7-3	.	TRBJ1-3	17	.	CASSSGPGRGTGNTIYF	TGTGCCAGCAGCTCCGGCCCTGGGAGAGGGACAGGAAACACCATATATTTT
TRBV7-8	many	TRBJ2-7	14	.	CASSPHGGSYEQYF	TGTGCCAGCAGCCCCCATGGGGGGTCCTACGAGCAGTACTTC
TRBV28	.	TRBJ2-3	15	TRBD2	CASSPPTSGGDTQYF	TGTGCCAGCAGTCCCCCTACTAGCGGGGGGGATACGCAGTATTTT
TRBV5-4	.	TRBJ2-5	14	TRBD2	CASSSAGSRETQYF	TGTGCCAGCAGCTCAGCGGGATCTAGGGAGACCCAGTACTTC
TRBV14	.	TRBJ2-7	15	.	CASSRTGYRLYEQYF	TGTGCCAGCAGCCGAACAGGATATCGATTGTACGAGCAGTACTTC
TRBV7-9	.	TRBJ2-1	16	TRBD2	CASRDMGLAGITEQFF	TGTGCCAGCAGGGACATGGGACTAGCGGGAATCACTGAGCAGTTCTTC
TRBV27	.	TRBJ2-7	13	.	CASKQTSGYEQYF	TGTGCCAGCAAACAGACGTCAGGGTACGAGCAGTACTTC
TRBV3-1/TRBV3-2	.	TRBJ2-2	14	.	CASSLRTDPRELFF	TGTGCCAGCAGCCTCCGGACTGACCCCCGGGAGCTGTTTTTT
TRBV2	.	TRBJ2-5	12	.	CASDSGRETQYF	TGTGCCAGCGATTCAGGGCGAGAGACCCAGTACTTC
TRBV14	.	TRBJ2-7	13	.	CASSQGHRREQYF	TGTGCCAGCAGCCAAGGGCACCGGAGGGAGCAGTACTTC
TRBV6-5	.	TRBJ2-1	15	.	CASSPSKGVTNEQFF	TGTGCCAGCAGTCCATCCAAGGGGGTCACAAATGAGCAGTTCTTC
TRBV6-5	.	TRBJ2-7	14	TRBD1	CASSLRQGNYEQYF	TGTGCCAGCAGTCTCCGACAGGGTAACTACGAGCAGTACTTC
TRBV19	.	TRBJ2-2	14	.	CASSIGGGHGELFF	TGTGCCAGTAGTATAGGGGGAGGACACGGGGAGCTGTTTTTT
TRBV2	.	TRBJ1-5	14	TRBD1	CASSEWTGSQPQHF	TGTGCCAGCAGTGAATGGACAGGGAGCCAGCCCCAGCATTTT
TRBV15	.	TRBJ1-4	13	.	CATSRDRAEKLFF	TGTGCCACCAGCAGAGACAGGGCTGAAAAACTGTTTTTT
TRBV18	.	TRBJ1-1	16	.	CASSPPRALMNTEAFF	TGTGCCAGCTCCCCGCCCAGGGCGCTTATGAACACTGAAGCTTTCTTT
TRBV18	.	TRBJ1-1	14	TRBD1	CASSSRQGTAEAFF	TGTGCCAGCTCATCTCGACAGGGGACCGCTGAAGCTTTCTTT
TRBV5-1	.	TRBJ2-1	14	.	CASSFGQSYNEQFF	TGCGCCAGCAGCTTTGGACAGTCCTACAATGAGCAGTTCTTC
TRBV18	.	TRBJ2-7	13	TRBD1	CASSRDRVDEQYF	TGTGCCAGCTCACGGGACAGGGTCGACGAGCAGTACTTC
TRBV2	.	TRBJ2-7	15	.	CASKTSHPRSHEQYF	TGTGCCAGCAAAACTAGCCACCCCAGAAGCCACGAGCAGTACTTC
TRBV6-4	.	TRBJ1-1	12	.	CASSEGGTEAFF	TGTGCCAGCTCAGAGGGGGGGACTGAAGCTTTCTTT
TRBV28	.	TRBJ2-7	16	.	CASSSPGRGQSYEQYF	TGTGCCAGCAGTTCACCAGGTCGAGGACAGTCCTACGAGCAGTACTTC
TRBV7-9	.	TRBJ1-1	15	.	CASSLVTPGGTEAFF	TGTGCCAGCAGCTTAGTGACTCCCGGGGGGACTGAAGCTTTCTTT
TRBV5-1	.	TRBJ1-5	14	.	CASSFGGDNQPQHF	TGCGCCAGCAGCTTCGGAGGGGACAATCAGCCCCAGCATTTT
TRBV3-1/TRBV3-2	.	TRBJ1-2	15	.	CASSQAPGSGYGYTF	TGTGCCAGCAGCCAAGCCCCAGGGTCTGGCTATGGCTACACCTTC